This T cell receptor beta chain was recovered during a study of blood T cell repertoires in COVID-19. Study information: There were acute and convalescent COVID-19 samples, and they came from the United States, Italy and Spain. Sources were T cells, B-cell-depleted T cells, or PBMCs; the material itself was cDNA or gDNA.

This CDR3 is built from 15 residues. The germline gives CDR1 SGHKS, CDR2 YYEKEE (reference sequence). The V and J ends lost 0 bases and 0 bases respectively, with 4 bases between them. Under the authors' procedure: Quantification of nucleated cells was approximated via reference gene primer amplification. TCRdb's copy holds only in-frame clones and misses some; the assay was immunoSEQ multiplex PCR. V, J and clone size were drawn from that table, and D and trimming were deduced from the DNA. Among tens of thousands of clones listed, approximately 80% were seen once. The gene calls are TRBV5-5 and TRBJ1-6; D is uncertain. The sequenced sample consisted of peripheral blood. This TCR was recovered from a man aged 55-75 years with active or convalescent COVID-19. CDR3 nucleotides: TGTGCCAGCAGCTTGGCGGGCTCCTATAATTCACCCCTCCACTTT. Its protein is CASSLAGSYNSPLHF. Full variable domain (rest looked up from reference TRBV5-5 and TRBJ1-6): DAGVTQSPTHLIKTRGQQVTLRCSPISGHKSVSWYQQVLGQGPQFIFQYYEKEERGRGNFPDRFSARQFPNYSSELNVNALLLGDSALYLCASSLAGSYNSPLHFGNGTRLTVT.